The 19 T cell receptor beta chains listed next were all sequenced from one sample in a study of blood T cell repertoires in COVID-19. TCRdb keeps only in-frame clones here, not all; method: immunoSEQ multiplex PCR. Of about 190,000 clones listed, 88% are singletons. Sample: peripheral blood. The origin of the receptors is a man aged 18 to 29 with active or convalescent COVID-19.

A single count supports this clone. The chain employs TRBV3-1 (or the pseudogene TRBV3-2) and TRBJ2-7; TRBD2 agrees at 11 bases. The germline V gene encodes CDR1 LGHDT and CDR2 YNNKEL (reference sequence). The CDR3 length is 16 residues. Trimming cost V 1 base and J 1 base; bases outside gene matches: 3. CDR3 residues: CASSQVTSGSSYEQYF. Written as DNA, the CDR3 is TGTGCCAGCAGCCAAGTCACTAGCGGGAGTTCCTACGAGCAGTACTTC.

Here the CDR3 reads CASSPFAGGFTDTQYF. As DNA, the CDR3 is TGTGCCAGCTCACCCTTCGCGGGAGGGTTCACAGATACGCAGTATTTT. This chain joins TRBV18 and TRBJ2-3, with TRBD2 matching over 9 bases. V was clipped by 3 bases and J by 2 bases; unmatched bases: 6. The germline V gene encodes CDR1 KGHSH and CDR2 LQKENI. This CDR3 spans 16 amino acids.

The chain combines TRBV9 with TRBJ2-2, with 9 bases fitting TRBD2. Trimming took 4 bases from V and 1 from J; bases not matched to a gene: 8. The germline V gene encodes CDR1 SGDLS and CDR2 YYNGEE. This CDR3 is built from 17 residues. The CDR3 spells CASSPRIAGENTGELFF. In nucleotides, the CDR3 is TGTGCCAGCAGCCCACGGATAGCGGGGGAGAACACCGGGGAGCTGTTTTTT.

The rearrangement links TRBV7-9 to TRBJ2-7; 8 bases match TRBD1. CDR1 SEHNR and CDR2 FQNEAQ come from the germline V gene (reference sequence). The CDR3 contains 13 residues. Trimming at V came to 1 base and at J to 7 bases, leaving 3 bases not matched to a gene. Written as DNA, the CDR3 is TGTGCCAGCAGCTTAGGTGGGGACAGGGAGCAGTACTTC. The encoded protein is CASSLGGDREQYF. Full variable domain (missing parts from reference TRBV7-9 and TRBJ2-7): DTGVSQNPRHKITKRGQNVTFRCDPISEHNRLYWYRQTLGQGPEFLTYFQNEAQLEKSRLLSDRFSAERPKGSFSTLEIQRTEQGDSAMYLCASSLGGDREQYFGPGTRLTVT.

V gene TRBV7-9 combines with J gene TRBJ1-3; 11 bases line up with TRBD1. V was pared by 5 bases and J by 3 bases, with 3 bases of the junction left unmatched. Germline V gene sequence: CDR1 SEHNR, CDR2 FQNEAQ (reference sequence). This CDR3 region has 15 residues. For the CDR3, the DNA is TGTGCCAGCAGCGGACAGGGGGCTGTTGGAAACACCATATATTTT. Protein: CASSGQGAVGNTIYF.

The rearrangement links TRBV28 to TRBJ1-6; unclear D gene. Germline loops: CDR1 MDHEN, CDR2 SYDVKM. The ends were cut back, 5 bases at V and 12 bases at J, with 11 bases in the middle. The CDR3 extends over 12 amino acids. CDR3 region: CASSTQSIPLHF. DNA of the CDR3: TGTGCCAGCAGTACCCAGTCAATACCCCTCCACTTT.

V and J are TRBV25-1 and TRBJ2-3, with TRBD2 matching over 11 bases. The CDR3 extends over 15 amino acids. The junction had 5 bases not matched to a gene; V was cut back by 7 bases and J by 2 bases. CDR1 and CDR2 from the germline V gene are MGHDK and SYGVNS. The CDR3 region is CASNRLAGPTDTQYF. The CDR3 DNA reads as TGTGCCAGCAACCGACTAGCGGGGCCCACAGATACGCAGTATTTT.

Of note for this clone: Other DNA sequences in this sample translate to the same CDR3. The CDR3 loop is CASSISGSTDTQYF. In DNA form, the CDR3 reads TGTGCCAGTAGTATCAGCGGGAGCACAGATACGCAGTATTTT. The rearrangement uses TRBV19 and TRBJ2-3, with a tentative D call TRBD2 (6 bases). With 3 bases removed from V and 0 bases from J, the gap between germline ends came to 7 bases. Germline V gene sequence: CDR1 LNHDA, CDR2 SQIVND (reference sequence). The CDR3 spans 14 residues.

The rearrangement joins TRBV3-1 (or the pseudogene TRBV3-2) to TRBJ2-1, with TRBD2 identical over 11 bases. CDR3 length: 16 amino acids. In germline, CDR1 is LGHDT, CDR2 YNNKEL (reference sequence). Trimming took 3 bases from V and 2 from J; bases not matched to a gene: 3. The CDR3 nucleotides are TGTGCCAGCAGCCATGAACTAGCGGGAGCCTACAATGAGCAGTTCTTC. Protein: CASSHELAGAYNEQFF.

The rearrangement links TRBV27 to TRBJ1-4; D possibly corresponds to TRBD1 (5 bases). The CDR3 totals 15 residues. Trimming stripped 2 bases from V and 4 bases from J, with 11 bases between. CDR1 is MNHEY and CDR2 is SMNVEV in the germline V gene (reference sequence). CDR3 bases: TGTGCCAGCAGTTTAGGGGGAGGCCTTAATGAAAAACTGTTTTTT. Translating gives CASSLGGGLNEKLFF. Variable domain in full (rest from reference TRBV27 and TRBJ1-4): EAQVTQNPRYLITVTGKKLTVTCSQNMNHEYMSWYRQDPGLGLRQIYYSMNVEVTDKGDVPEGYKVSRKEKRNFPLILESPSPNQTSLYFCASSLGGGLNEKLFFGSGTQLSVL.

V gene TRBV5-1 combines with J gene TRBJ2-2; a possible D gene is TRBD1 (7 bases). Germline lookup yields CDR1 SGHRS and CDR2 YFSETQ. Trimming took 4 bases from V and 6 from J, leaving 16 bases between them. The CDR3 extends over 15 amino acids. CDR3 protein: CASSPGTAGSGELFF. CDR3 nucleotide sequence: TGCGCCAGCAGCCCCGGGACAGCGGGTTCCGGGGAGCTGTTTTTT.

The chain employs TRBV2 and TRBJ1-1; 9 bases match TRBD1. The CDR3 loop spans 15 amino acids. Trimming took 6 bases from V and 6 from J; bases not matched to a gene: 11. The germline gives CDR1 SNHLY, CDR2 FYNNEI. The CDR3: CASRRTGGGEAEAFF. CDR3 in DNA: TGTGCCAGCAGACGCACAGGGGGCGGGGAGGCTGAAGCTTTCTTT.

The chain employs TRBV27 and TRBJ2-4; TRBD1 matches at 10 bases. V was pared by 6 bases and J by 9 bases, with 11 bases of the junction left unmatched. Germline assignment: CDR1 MNHEY and CDR2 SMNVEV (reference sequence). This CDR3 contains 15 residues. In nucleotides, the CDR3 is TGTGCCAGCAGAAGAAAGGGACAGGGGTCGGTCATTCAGTACTTC. This encodes CASRRKGQGSVIQYF.

The chain links TRBV27 to TRBJ2-7, with D uncertain. With 6 bases removed from V and 3 bases from J, the gap between germline ends came to 15 bases. The CDR3 contains 14 residues. The germline gives CDR1 MNHEY, CDR2 SMNVEV (reference sequence). CDR3 nucleotide sequence: TGTGCCAGCAGACCACTCGATGCCCGCTACGAGCAGTACTTC. Encoded protein: CASRPLDARYEQYF.

The V call is TRBV27, the J call TRBJ1-1; D uncertain. The CDR3 is 14 amino acids. CDR1 and CDR2 from the germline V gene are MNHEY and SMNVEV (reference sequence). The V end was cut by 2 bases, the J end by 1 base, with 8 bases between. The CDR3 DNA reads as TGTGCCAGCAGTTTAGCATACAGGAACACTGAAGCTTTCTTT. Amino acids: CASSLAYRNTEAFF.

The J gene is TRBJ1-2, the V gene TRBV9; 8 nucleotides line up with TRBD1. CDR1 and CDR2 (germline): SGDLS, YYNGEE. With V trimmed by 0 bases and J by 8 bases, 9 bases remained unmatched. This CDR3 comprises 15 residues. CDR3 loop: CASSVDDRGWRGYTF. Here the CDR3 DNA reads TGTGCCAGCAGCGTAGACGACAGGGGCTGGAGGGGCTACACCTTC.

This clone was seen only once. The chain couples TRBV29-1 to TRBJ2-3, with 7 bases matching TRBD2. The junction had 8 bases not matched to a gene; V was cut back by 6 bases and J by 2 bases. The CDR3 contains 14 residues. Germline CDR1 reads SQVTM; CDR2 reads ANQGSEA. This CDR3 is CSVAGTTTTDTQYF. In nucleotides, the CDR3 is TGCAGCGTAGCCGGGACTACCACCACAGATACGCAGTATTTT.

This rearrangement joins TRBV6-5 to TRBJ1-1, with 7 bases lining up with TRBD1. The CDR3 spans 11 residues. Germline CDR1 and CDR2: MNHEY and SVGAGI. The J segment lost 11 bases and the V segment lost 5 bases, leaving 5 bases of the junction unmatched. The CDR3 protein is CASSLGQRAFF. CDR3 coding DNA: TGTGCCAGCAGTCTGGGACAGCGGGCTTTCTTT.

V is TRBV5-5 and J is TRBJ1-3; D unclear. Germline assignment: CDR1 SGHKS and CDR2 YYEKEE (reference sequence). The CDR3 length is 14 residues. V was shortened by 4 bases and J by 8 bases, with 16 bases between the two germline ends. The CDR3 is CASSIGPGDDTIYF. The CDR3 DNA follows: TGTGCCAGCAGCATTGGGCCCGGCGATGACACCATATATTTT.